The source of this T cell receptor (beta chain) is a study of shared clonotypes between healthy human individuals. Across the study: The study drew on two women and a few men aged 18 to 49 as donors. Study-wide findings and caveats: The study generally estimated greater richness for naive than memory subsets. Sampling involved blood alone; tissue repertoires likely differ.

The naive CD8 population came from CD45RO-negative cells selected for CCR7, without terminally differentiated effector memory CD45RA+ cells. Method: immunoSEQ multiplex PCR; TCRdb's copy keeps in-frame clones and lacks some. The sample has under 2,000,000 clones, approximately 94% seen once; the top ten hold approximately 1%. Note on this clone: Its antigen is not known.

Germline V lookup: CDR1 SGHAT, CDR2 FQNNGV. V was trimmed by 5 bases and J by 4 bases, leaving 6 bases between them. This CDR3 spans 11 amino acids. The V gene is TRBV11-2, the J gene TRBJ2-7, with unresolved D. Sequencing input: naive CD8+ T cells sorted from blood. This clonotype originated in a man aged 18 to 35 in good health. The CDR3 loop is CASSGAYEQYF. The CDR3 DNA reads TGTGCCAGCAGCGGAGCATACGAGCAGTACTTC.